This T cell receptor (beta chain) was sequenced during a study of metastatic and nonmetastatic thyroid tumors. For the study at large: Repertoire comparisons spanned blood and tumor or nodule tissue from malignant and benign thyroid patients. Whole-study results and caveats: The study reportedly found significantly higher TCR beta diversity in malignant thyroid tumors than benign nodules, in blood and tumor.

Not a single patient had been given any form of treatment at any point before undergoing thyroid surgery. The CDR3 runs to 16 residues. Germline CDR1 reads SNHLY; CDR2 reads FYNNEI. V was pared by 1 base and J by 6 bases, with 19 bases between. TCRdb reprocessed the PCR reads via MiXCR. The sample includes some 4,000 clones, 30% of them seen just once. About this clone: Its antigen is unidentified.

The rearrangement uses TRBV2 and TRBJ2-7; D unresolved. This sequence originates from a male donor with papillary thyroid cancer or a benign thyroid nodule (not recorded which). Some clones in this sample may be carry-over from other donors' samples. The sample taken for sequencing was adjacent normal tissue. For the CDR3, the DNA is TGTGCCAGCAGTGAAGGGGTCCACTACACTCCGGGCGAGCAGTACTTC. This encodes CASSEGVHYTPGEQYF.